This T cell receptor (beta chain) was sequenced in a study of metastatic and nonmetastatic thyroid tumors. TCRdb re-analyzed the PCR reads using MiXCR. This sample yields 4,000 to 5,500 clones, of which approximately 22% are seen a single time; approximately 20% belongs to the top ten. This CDR3 is built from 16 residues. Germline loops: CDR1 SGHRS, CDR2 YFSETQ. Trimming took off 4 bases at V and 0 bases at J, with 16 bases between the two ends. Prior to thyroid surgery, none of the patients had received any treatment. The sequencing input was tumor tissue. The rearrangement uses TRBV5-1 and TRBJ1-2; D is perhaps TRBD1 (5 bases). This receptor was obtained from a male donor with papillary thyroid cancer or a benign thyroid nodule (not recorded which). Some clones in this sample may be carry-over from other donors' samples. For the CDR3, the DNA is TGCGCCAGCAGCGCAGGAACAGGATCCACTAACTATGGCTACACCTTC. Its translation: CASSAGTGSTNYGYTF.